This TCR beta chain was identified in a study of blood T cell repertoires in COVID-19. Profiled with immunoSEQ multiplex PCR; TCRdb holds only in-frame clones, not every one. The table lists approximately 360,000 clones, around nine tenths of them singletons. The CDR3 is 14 residues long. Germline values: CDR1 LGHDT, CDR2 YNNKEL (reference sequence). V was pared by 5 bases and J by 4 bases, with 6 bases of the junction left unmatched. The sample consisted of PBMCs or T cells enriched from blood (not recorded which). This receptor was obtained from a woman in her 30s with acute COVID-19. The chain recombines TRBV3-1 (or the pseudogene TRBV3-2) with TRBJ1-2; 8 bases agree with TRBD1. The CDR3 reads CASSTRQGTYGYTF. In DNA, the CDR3 is TGTGCCAGCAGCACTCGACAGGGGACCTATGGCTACACCTTC.